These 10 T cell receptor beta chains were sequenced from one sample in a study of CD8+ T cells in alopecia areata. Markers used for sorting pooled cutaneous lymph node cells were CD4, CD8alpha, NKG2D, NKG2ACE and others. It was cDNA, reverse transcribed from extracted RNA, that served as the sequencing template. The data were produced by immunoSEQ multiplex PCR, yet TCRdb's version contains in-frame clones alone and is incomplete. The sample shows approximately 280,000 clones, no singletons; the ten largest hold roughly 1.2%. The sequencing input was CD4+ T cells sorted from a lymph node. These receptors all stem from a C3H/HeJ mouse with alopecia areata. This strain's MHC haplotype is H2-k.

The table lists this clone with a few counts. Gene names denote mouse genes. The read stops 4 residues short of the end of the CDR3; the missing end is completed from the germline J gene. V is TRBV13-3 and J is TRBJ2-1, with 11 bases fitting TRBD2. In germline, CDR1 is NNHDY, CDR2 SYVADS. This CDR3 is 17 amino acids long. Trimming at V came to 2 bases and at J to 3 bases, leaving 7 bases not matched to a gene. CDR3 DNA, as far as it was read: TGTGCCAGCAGTGACCTCCGGGACTGGGGGATCTATGCT. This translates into CASSDLRDWGIYA. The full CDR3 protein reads CASSDLRDWGIYAEQFF.

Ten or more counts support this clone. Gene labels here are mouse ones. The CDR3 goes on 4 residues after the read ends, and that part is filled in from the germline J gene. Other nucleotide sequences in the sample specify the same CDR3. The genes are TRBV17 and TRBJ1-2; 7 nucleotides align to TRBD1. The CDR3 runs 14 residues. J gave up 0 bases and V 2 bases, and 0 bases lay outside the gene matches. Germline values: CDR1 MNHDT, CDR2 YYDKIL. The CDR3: CASSRQGANSDYTF. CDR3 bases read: TGTGCTAGCAGTAGACAGGGGGCAAACTCC.

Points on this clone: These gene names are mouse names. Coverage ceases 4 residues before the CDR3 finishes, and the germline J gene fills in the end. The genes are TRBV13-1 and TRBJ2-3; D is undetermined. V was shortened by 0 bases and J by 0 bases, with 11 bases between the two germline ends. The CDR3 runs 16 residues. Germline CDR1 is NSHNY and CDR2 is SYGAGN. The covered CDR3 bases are TGTGCCAGCAGTGATGCAGCAGGAACTAGTGCAGAA. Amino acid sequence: CASSDAAGTSAE. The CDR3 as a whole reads CASSDAAGTSAETLYF.

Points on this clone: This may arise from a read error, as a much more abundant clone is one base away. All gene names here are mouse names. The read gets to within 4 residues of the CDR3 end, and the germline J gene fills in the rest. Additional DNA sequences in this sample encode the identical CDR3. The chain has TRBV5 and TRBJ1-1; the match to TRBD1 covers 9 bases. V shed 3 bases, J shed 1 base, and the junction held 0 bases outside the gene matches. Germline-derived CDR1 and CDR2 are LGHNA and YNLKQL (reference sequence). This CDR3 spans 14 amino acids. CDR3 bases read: TGTGCCAGCAGCCAGGACAGGGGAAACACA. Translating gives CASSQDRGNT. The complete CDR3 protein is CASSQDRGNTEVFF.

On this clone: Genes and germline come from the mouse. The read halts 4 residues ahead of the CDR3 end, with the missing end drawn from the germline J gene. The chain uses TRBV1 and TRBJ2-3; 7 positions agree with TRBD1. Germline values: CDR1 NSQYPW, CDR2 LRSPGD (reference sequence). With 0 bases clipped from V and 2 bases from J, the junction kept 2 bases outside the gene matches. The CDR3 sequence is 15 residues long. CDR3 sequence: CTCSAEGQTAETLYF. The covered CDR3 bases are TGCACCTGCAGTGCAGAGGGACAGACTGCAGAA.

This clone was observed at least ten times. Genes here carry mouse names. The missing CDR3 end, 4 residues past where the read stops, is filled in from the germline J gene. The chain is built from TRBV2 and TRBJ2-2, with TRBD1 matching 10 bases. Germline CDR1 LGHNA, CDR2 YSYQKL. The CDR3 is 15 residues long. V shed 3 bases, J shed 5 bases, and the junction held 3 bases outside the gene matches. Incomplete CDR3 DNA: TGTGCCAGCAGCCAGGGGGGACAGGGGACCGGG. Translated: CASSQGGQGTG. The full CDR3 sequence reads CASSQGGQGTGQLYF. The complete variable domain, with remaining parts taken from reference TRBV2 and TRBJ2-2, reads DPKIIQKPKYLVAVTGSEKILICEQYLGHNAMYWYRQSAKKPLEFMFSYSYQKLMDNQTASSRFQPQSSKKNHLDLQITALKPDDSATYFCASSQGGQGTGQLYFGEGSKLTVL.

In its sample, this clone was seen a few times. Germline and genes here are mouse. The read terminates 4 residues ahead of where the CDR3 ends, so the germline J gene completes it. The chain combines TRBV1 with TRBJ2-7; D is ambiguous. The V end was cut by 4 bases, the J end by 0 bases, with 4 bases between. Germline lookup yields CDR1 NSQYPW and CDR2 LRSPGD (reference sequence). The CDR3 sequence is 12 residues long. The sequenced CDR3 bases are TGCACCTGCAGTGTGGGCTCCTAT. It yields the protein CTCSVGSY. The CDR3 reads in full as CTCSVGSYEQYF.

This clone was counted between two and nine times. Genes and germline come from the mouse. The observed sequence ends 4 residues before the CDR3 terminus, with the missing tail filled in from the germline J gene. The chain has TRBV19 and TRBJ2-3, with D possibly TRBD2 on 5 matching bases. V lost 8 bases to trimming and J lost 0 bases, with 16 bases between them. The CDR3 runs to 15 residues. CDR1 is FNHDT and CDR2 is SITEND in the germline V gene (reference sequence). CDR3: CASSKGGVSAETLYF. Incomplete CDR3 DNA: TGTGCCAGTTCTAAGGGTGGGGTTAGTGCAGAA.

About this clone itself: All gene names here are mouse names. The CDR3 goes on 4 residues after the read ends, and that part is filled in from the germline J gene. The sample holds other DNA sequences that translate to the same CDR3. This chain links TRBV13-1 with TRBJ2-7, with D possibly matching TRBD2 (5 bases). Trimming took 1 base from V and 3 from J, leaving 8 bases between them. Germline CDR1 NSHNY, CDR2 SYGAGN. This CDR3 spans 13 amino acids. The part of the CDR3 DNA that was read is TGTGCCAGCAGTGATCTGGGAATCTAT. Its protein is CASSDLGIY. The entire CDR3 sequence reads CASSDLGIYEQYF.

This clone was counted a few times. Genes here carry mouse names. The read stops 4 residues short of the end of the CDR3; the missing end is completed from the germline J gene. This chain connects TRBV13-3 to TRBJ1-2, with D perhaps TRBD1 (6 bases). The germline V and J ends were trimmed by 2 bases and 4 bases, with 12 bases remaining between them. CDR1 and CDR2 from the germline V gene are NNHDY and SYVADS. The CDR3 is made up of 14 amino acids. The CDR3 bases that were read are TGTGCCAGCAGTGAAAGGGGGGCAGGCTCC. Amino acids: CASSERGAGS. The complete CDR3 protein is CASSERGAGSDYTF.